This TCR beta chain was captured in a study of cytomegalovirus exposure and HLA in healthy donors. Amplification used 60 Vbeta primers and 13 Jbeta primers. TCRdb's copy holds only in-frame clones and misses some; the assay was immunoSEQ multiplex PCR. The sample includes approximately 100,000 clones, about 85% of them seen just once. Germline V gene lookup returns CDR1 MNHEY and CDR2 SMNVEV (reference sequence). The CDR3 loop spans 12 amino acids. V lost 6 bases, J lost 11 bases, and 8 bases stayed unmatched. This chain links TRBV27 with TRBJ2-5; TRBD1 agrees at 8 bases. The sequencing sample was made of PBMCs. The receptor comes from a man aged 40-49 years in good health and CMV-seropositive. CDR3: CASRTGQARQYF. The CDR3 DNA sequence: TGTGCCAGCAGGACGGGACAGGCAAGACAGTACTTC.